This T cell receptor (beta chain) stems from a study of spatial heterogeneity in lung cancer. Study-wide context: Sequencing consistently turned up more beta-chain sequences than alpha-chain sequences.

Time point denoted: sample taken at primary tumor resection. Tumor, nontumor lung or frozen PBMC supplied whole RNA that was sequenced unsorted. This clonotype is medium-sized in the sample. Its antigen is not known. This beta chain is a stray read from a library made for alpha chains; its abundance is not meaningful. Unmatched junction bases numbered 18, after V lost 5 bases and J lost 6 bases. Germline V gene data show CDR1 as MNHEY and CDR2 as SMNVEV (reference sequence). The CDR3 length is 17 residues. TCRdb called the 5' RACE reads again in MiXCR, with one record for every CDR3 protein. This sample has over 8,500 distinct CDR3 sequences; around 15% occur once, and the top ten carry over 11%. Study-level findings and limits: It was found that expanded intratumoral alpha and beta TCR counts tracked tumor mutation counts.

The source was lung tumor tissue, collected at surgery. The chain joins TRBV27 to TRBJ1-2; the match to TRBD1 covers 7 bases. This TCR derives from a male donor with early-stage non-small cell lung cancer. Written as DNA, the CDR3 is TGTGCCAGCAGTGCGTTTTGGAGGGGGCGCCTTGATCATGGCTACACCTTC. It is translated as CASSAFWRGRLDHGYTF.